The T cell receptor (beta chain) under discussion was sequenced for a study of radiotherapy plus CTLA-4 blockade in lung cancer. Overall study context: Objective responses were seen in about a sixth of patients, disease control in over 25%.

Study outcomes and limitations: Some TCR clones had been derived from tumors. These clones expanded in peripheral blood after radiotherapy plus ipilimumab. Early blood T cell clone dynamics, with interferon-beta, were reported to best predict response.

This CDR3 has 13 amino acids. Trimming removed 6 bases from V and 6 bases from J, with 15 bases in between. Germline V gene sequence: CDR1 MNHEY, CDR2 SVGAGI. The repertoire was sequenced with immunoSEQ multiplex PCR; TCRdb's copy has only in-frame clones and lacks some. The sample includes around 40,000 clones, 65% to 75% of them seen just once. With ipilimumab providing CTLA-4 blockade, focal radiation was administered to patients who had chemo-refractory metastatic non-small-cell lung cancer. In the case of this clone: Its antigen is not known.

The sample was peripheral blood, taken from a patient treated with radiotherapy plus ipilimumab. The source is a human donor with non-small cell lung cancer who had stable disease on radiotherapy plus ipilimumab. The chain couples TRBV6-5 to TRBJ2-7, with a possible D match to TRBD2 (5 bases). The CDR3 protein is CASRDRAGGEQYF. For the CDR3, the DNA is TGTGCCAGCAGGGACCGGGCTGGAGGCGAGCAGTACTTC.